Listed below are T cell receptor beta chains from one sample, sequenced in a study of naive and memory T cell subsets. MiXCR, run by TCRdb on the UMI-ligation and nested PCR reads, gives a single entry per CDR3 protein. The top ten hold 15% to 20% of the sample, which has around 670 distinct CDR3 sequences, about 5% seen once. Here the sequenced sample was skin, taken from a tuberculin skin test site or a saline-injected site (not recorded which). These receptors were taken from an adult in good health. Both conserved end residues are part of each CDR3. A D gene is named only where the DNA matches it firmly. The size field reads once, few, many, or a class for an expanded clone.

medium-sized	-	TRBV6-1	TRBJ2-4	CASSEAGSVNKNIQYF	TGTGCCAGCAGTGAAGCAGGGTCCGTCAACAAAAACATTCAGTACTTC
large	-	TRBV12-3/TRBV12-4	TRBJ1-4	CASRITTNEKLFF	TGTGCCAGCAGGATCACAACTAATGAAAAACTGTTTTTT
large	TRBD1	TRBV3-1	TRBJ1-5	CASSQGTGHVQPQHF	TGTGCCAGCAGCCAAGGGACAGGGCATGTGCAGCCCCAGCATTTT
medium-sized	TRBD2	TRBV29-1	TRBJ2-3	CSGLTGTITDTQYF	TGCAGCGGTCTAACCGGGACTATTACAGATACGCAGTATTTT